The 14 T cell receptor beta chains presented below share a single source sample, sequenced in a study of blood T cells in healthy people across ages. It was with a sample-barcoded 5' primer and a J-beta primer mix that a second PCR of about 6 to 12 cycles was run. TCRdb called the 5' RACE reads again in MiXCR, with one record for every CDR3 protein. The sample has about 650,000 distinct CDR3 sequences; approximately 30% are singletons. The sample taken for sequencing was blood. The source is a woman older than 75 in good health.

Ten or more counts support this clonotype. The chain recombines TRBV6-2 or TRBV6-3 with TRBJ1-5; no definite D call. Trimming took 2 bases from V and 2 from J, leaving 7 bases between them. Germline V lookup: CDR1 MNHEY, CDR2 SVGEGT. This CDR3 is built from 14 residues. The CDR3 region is CASSYLGGNQPQHF. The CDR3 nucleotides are TGTGCCAGCAGTTACCTCGGCGGCAATCAGCCCCAGCATTTT.

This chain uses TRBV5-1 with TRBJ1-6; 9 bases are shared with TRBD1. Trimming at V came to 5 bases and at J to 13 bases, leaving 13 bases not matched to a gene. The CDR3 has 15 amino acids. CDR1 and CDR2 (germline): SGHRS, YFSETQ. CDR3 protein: CASSPGQGLVSPLHF. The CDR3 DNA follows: TGCGCCAGCAGTCCGGGACAGGGACTTGTTTCGCCCCTCCACTTT.

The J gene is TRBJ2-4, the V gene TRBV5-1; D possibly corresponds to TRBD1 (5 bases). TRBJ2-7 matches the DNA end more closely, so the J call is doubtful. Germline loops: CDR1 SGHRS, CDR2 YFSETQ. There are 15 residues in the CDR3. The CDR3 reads CASSVGPGSVYEQYF. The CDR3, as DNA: TGCGCCAGCAGCGTTGGCCCAGGGTCTGTCTACGAGCAGTACTTC.

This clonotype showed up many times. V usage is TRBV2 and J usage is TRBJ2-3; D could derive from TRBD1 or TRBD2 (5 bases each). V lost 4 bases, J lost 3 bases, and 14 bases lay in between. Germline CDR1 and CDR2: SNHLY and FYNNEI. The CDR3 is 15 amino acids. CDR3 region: CASSATERGTDTQYF. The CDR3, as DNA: TGTGCCAGCAGTGCTACGGAGAGGGGTACAGATACGCAGTATTTT.

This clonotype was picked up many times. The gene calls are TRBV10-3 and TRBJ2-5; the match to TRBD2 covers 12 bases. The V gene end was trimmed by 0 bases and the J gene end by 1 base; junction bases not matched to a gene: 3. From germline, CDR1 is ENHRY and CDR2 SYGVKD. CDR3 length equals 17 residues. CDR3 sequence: CAISESLAGGIQETQYF. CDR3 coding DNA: TGTGCCATCAGTGAGTCGCTAGCGGGGGGGATCCAAGAGACCCAGTACTTC.

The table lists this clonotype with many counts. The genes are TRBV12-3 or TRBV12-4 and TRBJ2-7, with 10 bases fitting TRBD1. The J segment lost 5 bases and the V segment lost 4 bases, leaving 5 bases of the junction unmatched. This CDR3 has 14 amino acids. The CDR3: CASSSGTGVHEQYF. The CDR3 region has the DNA TGTGCCAGCAGTTCCGGGACAGGGGTCCACGAGCAGTACTTC.

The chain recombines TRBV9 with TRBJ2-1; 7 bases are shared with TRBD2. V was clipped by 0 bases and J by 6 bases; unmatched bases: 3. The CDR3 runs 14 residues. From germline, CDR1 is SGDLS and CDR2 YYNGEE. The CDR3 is CASSVGVAGNEQFF. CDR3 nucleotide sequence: TGTGCCAGCAGCGTAGGGGTAGCGGGCAATGAGCAGTTCTTC.

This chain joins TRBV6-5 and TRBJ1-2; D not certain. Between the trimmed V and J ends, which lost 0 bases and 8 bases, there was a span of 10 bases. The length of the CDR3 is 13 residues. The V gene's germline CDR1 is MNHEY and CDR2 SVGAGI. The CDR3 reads CASSYSYRAGYTF. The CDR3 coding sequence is TGTGCCAGCAGTTACTCGTATCGGGCGGGCTACACCTTC.

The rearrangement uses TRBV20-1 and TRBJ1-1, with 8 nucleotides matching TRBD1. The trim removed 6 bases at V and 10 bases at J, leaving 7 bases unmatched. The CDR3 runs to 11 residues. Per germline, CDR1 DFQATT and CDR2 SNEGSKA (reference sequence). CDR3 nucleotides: TGCAGTGCGGAAGACAGGGGCGTAGCTTTCTTT. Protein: CSAEDRGVAFF.

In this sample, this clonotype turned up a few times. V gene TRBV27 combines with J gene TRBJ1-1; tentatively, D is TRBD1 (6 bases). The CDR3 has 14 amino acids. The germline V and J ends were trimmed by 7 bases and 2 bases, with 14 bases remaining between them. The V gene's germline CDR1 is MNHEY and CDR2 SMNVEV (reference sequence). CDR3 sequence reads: CASNQRTVNTEAFF. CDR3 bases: TGTGCCAGCAATCAAAGGACAGTAAACACTGAAGCTTTCTTT.

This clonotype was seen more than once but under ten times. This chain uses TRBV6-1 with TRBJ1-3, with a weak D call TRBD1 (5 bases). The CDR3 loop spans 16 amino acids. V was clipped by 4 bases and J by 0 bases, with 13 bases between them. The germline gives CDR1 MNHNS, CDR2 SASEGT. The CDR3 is CASSGGGANSGNTIYF. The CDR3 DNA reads TGTGCCAGCAGTGGTGGAGGGGCTAACTCTGGAAACACCATATATTTT.

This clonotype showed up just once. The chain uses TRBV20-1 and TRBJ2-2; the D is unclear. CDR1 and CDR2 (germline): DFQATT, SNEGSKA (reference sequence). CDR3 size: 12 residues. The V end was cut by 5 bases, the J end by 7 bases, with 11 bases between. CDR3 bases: TGCAGTGCTCATCCCGGTGGCGGGGAGCTGTTTTTT. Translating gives CSAHPGGGELFF.

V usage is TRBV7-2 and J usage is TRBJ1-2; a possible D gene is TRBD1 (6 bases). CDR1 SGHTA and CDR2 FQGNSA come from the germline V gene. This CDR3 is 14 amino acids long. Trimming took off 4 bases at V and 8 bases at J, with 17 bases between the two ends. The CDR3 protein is CASSSQQGWWGYTF. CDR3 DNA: TGTGCCAGCAGCTCTCAACAGGGCTGGTGGGGCTACACCTTC.

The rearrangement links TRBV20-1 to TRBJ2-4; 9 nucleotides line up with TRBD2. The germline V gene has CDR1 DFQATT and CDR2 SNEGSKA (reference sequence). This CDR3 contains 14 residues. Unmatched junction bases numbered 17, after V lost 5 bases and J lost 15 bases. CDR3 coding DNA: TGCAGTGCTGGTAGACTAGCGGAGGACTACGGGCTGTACTTC. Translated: CSAGRLAEDYGLYF.